This is a list of T cell receptor beta chains from one sample in a study of OX40 agonist ivuxolimab in advanced cancers. Generated by immunoSEQ multiplex PCR, the TCRdb table keeps only in-frame clones and is missing some. The sample holds 65,000 to 95,000 clones, about nine tenths seen once. The sequences come from CD4+ or CD8+ T cells sorted from blood, collected in a trial of the OX40 agonist ivuxolimab. The receptors come from an adult with an advanced solid tumor such as melanoma, head and neck, liver or kidney cancer. The CDR3 runs from the conserved cysteine through the conserved F or W. A D gene is named only where the DNA matches it firmly. The size field is filled for only some rows; it gives once, few, many or a size class.

>TRBJ2-3|TRBD2|TRBV11-2|NA
CASSLVHPGLGTDTQYF
TGTGCCAGCAGCTTAGTTCATCCGGGACTAGGCACAGATACGCAGTATTTT
>TRBJ1-5|NA|TRBV2|few
CASSERRGIQPQHF
TGTGCCAGCAGTGAAAGGCGGGGAATACAGCCCCAGCATTTT
>TRBJ2-2|TRBD1|TRBV6-1|NA
CASTNRQGFGELFF
TGTGCCAGCACCAACAGACAGGGGTTCGGGGAGCTGTTTTTT
>TRBJ2-1|TRBD2|TRBV11-2|NA
CASSPLAGGPGEQFF
TGTGCCAGCAGCCCACTAGCGGGAGGGCCGGGGGAGCAGTTCTTC
>TRBJ1-1|NA|TRBV6-6|NA
CASSPRKAGSNTEAFF
TGTGCCAGCAGTCCCCGTAAGGCGGGATCGAACACTGAAGCTTTCTTT
>TRBJ2-3|NA|TRBV4-3|NA
CASSQGQRGADTQYF
TGCGCCAGCAGCCAAGGCCAACGAGGAGCAGATACGCAGTATTTT
>TRBJ2-7|TRBD1|TRBV19|NA
CASKARAGGSYEQYF
TGTGCCAGTAAGGCCCGTGCAGGGGGATCCTACGAGCAGTACTTC
>TRBJ2-3|NA|TRBV2|few
CASSELTTTDTQYF
TGTGCCAGCAGTGAATTGACTACCACAGATACGCAGTATTTT
>TRBJ1-6|TRBD1|TRBV9|NA
CASSVTGWLDSPLHF
TGTGCCAGCAGCGTGACAGGGTGGCTGGATTCACCCCTCCACTTT
>TRBJ1-5|NA|TRBV28|NA
CASTDRTTIVAQHF
TGTGCCTCTACGGACAGAACCACCATTGTAGCCCAGCATTTT
>TRBJ2-6|TRBD1|TRBV30|NA
CAWSVIRTGGTGANVLTF
TGTGCCTGGAGTGTAATTAGGACAGGGGGTACTGGGGCCAACGTCCTGACTTTC
>TRBJ2-1|NA|TRBV5-4|NA
CASSPGDTLGYNEQFF
TGTGCCAGCAGCCCCGGGGACACCTTGGGGTACAATGAGCAGTTCTTC
>TRBJ1-5|TRBD1|TRBV5-4|NA
CASSAGQGYNQPQHF
TGTGCCAGCAGCGCGGGACAGGGCTACAATCAGCCCCAGCATTTT
>TRBJ2-2|TRBD1|TRBV19|NA
CASSRGQGVNTGELFF
TGTGCCAGTAGCCGTGGACAGGGTGTAAACACCGGGGAGCTGTTTTTT
>TRBJ2-3|NA|TRBV5-1|few
CASSRPSDTQYF
TGCGCCAGCTCTCGACCCTCAGATACGCAGTATTTT
>TRBJ2-1|TRBD2|TRBV10-3|NA
CATSGSTLSEQFF
TGTGCCACCAGCGGGAGTACTCTAAGTGAGCAGTTCTTC
>TRBJ2-7|NA|TRBV5-6|NA
CASSLGGKSSYEQYF
TGTGCCAGCAGCTTGGGCGGGAAGAGCTCCTACGAGCAGTACTTC
>TRBJ2-6|NA|TRBV2|NA
CASRSIPGANVLTF
TGTGCCAGCAGGAGTATCCCTGGGGCCAACGTCCTGACTTTC
>TRBJ1-6|NA|TRBV5-6|NA
CASSLLSRSGYNSPLHF
TGTGCCAGCAGCTTGCTATCTCGGAGTGGGTATAATTCACCCCTCCACTTT
>TRBJ2-5|TRBD2|TRBV5-1|NA
CASSLSGATQETQYF
TGCGCCAGCAGTCTTAGCGGGGCCACGCAAGAGACCCAGTACTTC
>TRBJ1-5|TRBD1|TRBV18|NA
CASSPIPPGGSNQPQHF
TGTGCCAGCTCCCCCATCCCTCCAGGGGGGAGCAATCAGCCCCAGCATTTT